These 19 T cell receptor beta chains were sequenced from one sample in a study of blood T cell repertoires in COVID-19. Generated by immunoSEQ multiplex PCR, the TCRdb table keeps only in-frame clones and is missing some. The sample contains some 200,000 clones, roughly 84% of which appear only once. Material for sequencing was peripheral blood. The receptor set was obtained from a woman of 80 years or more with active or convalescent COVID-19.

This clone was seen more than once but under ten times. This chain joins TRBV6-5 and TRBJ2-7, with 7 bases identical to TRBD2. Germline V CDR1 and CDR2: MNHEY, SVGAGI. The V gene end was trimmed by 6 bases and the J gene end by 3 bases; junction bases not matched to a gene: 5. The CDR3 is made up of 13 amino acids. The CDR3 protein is CASRLAGVYEQYF. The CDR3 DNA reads TGTGCCAGCAGGTTGGCGGGGGTCTACGAGCAGTACTTC.

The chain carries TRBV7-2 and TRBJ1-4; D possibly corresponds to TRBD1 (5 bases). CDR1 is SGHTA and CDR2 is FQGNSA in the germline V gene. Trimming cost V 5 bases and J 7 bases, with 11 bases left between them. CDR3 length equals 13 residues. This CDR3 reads CASSLVGGEKLFF. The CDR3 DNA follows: TGTGCCAGCAGCCTGGTGGGGGGTGAAAAACTGTTTTTT. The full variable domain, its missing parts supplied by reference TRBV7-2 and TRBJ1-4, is GAGVSQSPSNKVTEKGKDVELRCDPISGHTALYWYRQSLGQGLEFLIYFQGNSAPDKSGLPSDRFSAERTGGSVSTLTIQRTQQEDSAVYLCASSLVGGEKLFFGSGTQLSVL.

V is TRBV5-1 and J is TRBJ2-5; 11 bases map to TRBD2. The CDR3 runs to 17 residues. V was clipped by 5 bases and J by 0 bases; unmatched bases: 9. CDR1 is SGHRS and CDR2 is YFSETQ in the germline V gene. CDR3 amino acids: CASRPGTSGVYQETQYF. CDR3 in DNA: TGCGCCAGCAGACCCGGGACTAGCGGTGTATACCAAGAGACCCAGTACTTC.

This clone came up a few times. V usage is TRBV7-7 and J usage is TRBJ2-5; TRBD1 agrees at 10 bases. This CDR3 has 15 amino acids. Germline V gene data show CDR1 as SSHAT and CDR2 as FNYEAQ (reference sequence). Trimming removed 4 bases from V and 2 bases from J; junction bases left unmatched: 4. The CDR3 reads CASSSGQGTQETQYF. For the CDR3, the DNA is TGTGCCAGCAGCTCGGGACAGGGGACACAAGAGACCCAGTACTTC.

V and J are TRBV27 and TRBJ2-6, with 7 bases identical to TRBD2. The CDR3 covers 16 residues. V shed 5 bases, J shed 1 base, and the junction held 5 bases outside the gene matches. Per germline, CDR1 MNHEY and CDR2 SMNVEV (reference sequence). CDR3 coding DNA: TGTGCCAGCAGTGCCGGGACTAAGTCTGGGGCCAACGTCCTGACTTTC. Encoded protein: CASSAGTKSGANVLTF. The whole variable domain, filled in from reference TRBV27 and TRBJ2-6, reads EAQVTQNPRYLITVTGKKLTVTCSQNMNHEYMSWYRQDPGLGLRQIYYSMNVEVTDKGDVPEGYKVSRKEKRNFPLILESPSPNQTSLYFCASSAGTKSGANVLTFGAGSRLTVL.

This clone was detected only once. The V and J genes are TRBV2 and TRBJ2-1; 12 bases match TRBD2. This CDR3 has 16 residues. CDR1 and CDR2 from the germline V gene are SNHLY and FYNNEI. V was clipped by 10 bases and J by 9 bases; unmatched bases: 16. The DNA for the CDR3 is TGTGCCACCGGTTCCCTACTAGCGGGAGGCAATGGTGAGCAGTTCTTC. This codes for CATGSLLAGGNGEQFF.

The CDR3 DNA sequence: TGCGCCAGCAGCCAAGACCCTAGCGGGACCCGCACAGATACGCAGTATTTT. Its translation is CASSQDPSGTRTDTQYF. V is TRBV4-3 and J is TRBJ2-3; 9 bases fit TRBD2. CDR1 and CDR2 (germline): LGHNA, YSLEER. Trimming at V came to 0 bases and at J to 1 base, leaving 5 bases not matched to a gene. The CDR3 length is 17 residues.

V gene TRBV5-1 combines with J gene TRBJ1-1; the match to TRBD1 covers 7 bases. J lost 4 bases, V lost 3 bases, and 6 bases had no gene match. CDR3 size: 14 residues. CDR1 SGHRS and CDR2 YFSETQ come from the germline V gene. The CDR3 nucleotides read TGCGCCAGCAGCTCTTTGACAGGGCCCACTGAAGCTTTCTTT. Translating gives CASSSLTGPTEAFF.

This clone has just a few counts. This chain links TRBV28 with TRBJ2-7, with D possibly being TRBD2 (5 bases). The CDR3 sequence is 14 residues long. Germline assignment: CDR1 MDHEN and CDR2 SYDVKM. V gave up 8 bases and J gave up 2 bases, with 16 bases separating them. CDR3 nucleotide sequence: TGTGCCAGCGCAAGACCACACGGGACCTACGAGCAGTACTTC. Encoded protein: CASARPHGTYEQYF.

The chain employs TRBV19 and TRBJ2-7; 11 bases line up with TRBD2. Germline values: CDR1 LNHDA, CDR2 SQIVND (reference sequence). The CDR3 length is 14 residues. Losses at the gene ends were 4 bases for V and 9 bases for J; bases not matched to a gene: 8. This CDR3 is CASSSTSGRVSQYF. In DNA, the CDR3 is TGTGCCAGTAGTAGCACTAGCGGGAGAGTCTCGCAGTACTTC.

Here the CDR3 reads CASSFRGSGANVLTF. DNA for the CDR3: TGTGCCAGCAGTTTTCGGGGCTCTGGGGCCAACGTCCTGACTTTC. The chain carries TRBV28 and TRBJ2-6, with a tentative D call TRBD2 (5 bases). Germline loops: CDR1 MDHEN, CDR2 SYDVKM. The CDR3 is 15 residues long. V lost 3 bases, J lost 0 bases, and 6 bases lay in between.

The CDR3 spells CASSVGDRAIGYGYTF. Written as DNA, the CDR3 is TGTGCCAGCAGCGTAGGGGACAGAGCGATAGGCTATGGCTACACCTTC. The chain combines TRBV7-2 with TRBJ1-2; 7 bases align to TRBD1. V was clipped by 5 bases and J by 4 bases; unmatched bases: 13. The CDR3 loop spans 16 amino acids. Germline lookup yields CDR1 SGHTA and CDR2 FQGNSA.

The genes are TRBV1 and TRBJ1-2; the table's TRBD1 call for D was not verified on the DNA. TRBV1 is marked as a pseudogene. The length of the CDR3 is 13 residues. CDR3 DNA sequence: TGCACCAGCAGCGCCGGGACAGTCTATGGCTACACCTTC. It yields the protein CTSSAGTVYGYTF.

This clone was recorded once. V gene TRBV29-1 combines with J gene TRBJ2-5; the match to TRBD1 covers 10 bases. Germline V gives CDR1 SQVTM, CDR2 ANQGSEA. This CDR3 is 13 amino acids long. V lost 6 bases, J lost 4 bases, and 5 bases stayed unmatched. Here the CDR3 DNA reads TGCAGCGTCGGACAGGGGGGTGGAGAGACCCAGTACTTC. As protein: CSVGQGGGETQYF.

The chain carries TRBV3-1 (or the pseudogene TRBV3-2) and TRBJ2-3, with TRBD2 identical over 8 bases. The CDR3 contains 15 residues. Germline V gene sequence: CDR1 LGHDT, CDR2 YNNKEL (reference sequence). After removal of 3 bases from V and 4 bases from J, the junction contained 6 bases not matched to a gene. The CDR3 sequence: CASSHSGINADTQYF. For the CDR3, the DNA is TGTGCCAGCAGCCATAGCGGGATAAACGCAGATACGCAGTATTTT.

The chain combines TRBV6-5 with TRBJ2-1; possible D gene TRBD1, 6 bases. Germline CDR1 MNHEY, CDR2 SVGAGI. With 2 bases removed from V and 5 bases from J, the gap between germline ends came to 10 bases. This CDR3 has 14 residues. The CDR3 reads CASSYNSGDNEQFF. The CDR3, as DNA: TGTGCCAGCAGTTACAACTCAGGGGACAATGAGCAGTTCTTC.

This CDR3 reads CASSVRDTLNTEAFF. The CDR3 nucleotides read TGTGCCAGCAGTGTCCGGGACACTCTGAACACTGAAGCTTTCTTT. The chain has TRBV27 and TRBJ1-1; tentative D call: TRBD1 (6 bases). V lost 5 bases and J lost 0, with 13 bases in between. Germline-derived CDR1 and CDR2 are MNHEY and SMNVEV (reference sequence). This CDR3 region has 15 residues.

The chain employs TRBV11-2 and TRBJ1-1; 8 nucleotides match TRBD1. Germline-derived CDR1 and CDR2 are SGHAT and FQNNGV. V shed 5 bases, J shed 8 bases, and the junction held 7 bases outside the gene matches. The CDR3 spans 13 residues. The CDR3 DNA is TGTGCCAGCAGCATGGACAGGGAGTCCGAAGCTTTCTTT. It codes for CASSMDRESEAFF.

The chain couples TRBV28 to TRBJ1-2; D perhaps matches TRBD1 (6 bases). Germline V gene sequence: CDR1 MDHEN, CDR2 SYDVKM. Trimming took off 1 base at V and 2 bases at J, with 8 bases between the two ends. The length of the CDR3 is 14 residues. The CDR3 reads CASSLLQGNYGYTF. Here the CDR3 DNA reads TGTGCCAGCAGTTTATTGCAGGGGAACTATGGCTACACCTTC.